This T cell receptor (beta chain) was obtained from a study of blood T cell repertoires in COVID-19. Study-wide background: The study drew acute and convalescent COVID-19 samples from the United States, Italy and Spain. The analysed material was cDNA or gDNA that came from T cells, B-cell-depleted T cells, or PBMCs.

This CDR3 has 14 residues. The ends lost 4 bases at V and 8 bases at J; junction bases unmatched: 8. Per the germline V gene, CDR1 is LGHDT and CDR2 is YNNKEL (reference sequence). In the original workflow: Amplification of reference gene primers was used by the study to estimate nucleated cell counts. TCRdb's table, derived via immunoSEQ multiplex PCR, lists solely in-frame clones and lacks some. From that table come the V and J calls and clone size; the DNA was used to work out D and trimming. This table has 140,000 to 150,000 clones, around 88% appearing once. This sequence originates from a man aged 55 to 70 with active or convalescent COVID-19. The chain employs TRBV3-1 (or the pseudogene TRBV3-2) and TRBJ1-2; 9 positions match TRBD1. Sequencing input: peripheral blood. CDR3 region: CASSLTGGSGGYTF. As DNA, the CDR3 is TGTGCCAGCAGCCTAACAGGGGGCTCAGGCGGCTACACCTTC.